These T cell receptor beta chains were read from a single sample in a study of blood T cells in healthy people across ages. Using its own MiXCR run on the 5' RACE reads, TCRdb lists one record per CDR3 protein. The sample records 600,000 to 1,000,000 distinct CDR3 sequences, 58% being singletons. Material for sequencing was blood. The origin of the receptors is a man aged 25 to 40 in good health. Both conserved end residues are part of each CDR3. The order of the fields is V gene, CDR3 length, J gene, CDR3 protein.

TRBV27,11,TRBJ2-3,CASGRGGTQYF
TRBV3-1,13,TRBJ2-1,CASSHRLNNEQFF
TRBV9,14,-,CASSLGTGEGEQYF
TRBV7-2,16,TRBJ2-7,CASSLGQGQIGYEQYF
TRBV7-2,14,TRBJ1-2,CASQTSGAAYGYTF
TRBV25-1,13,TRBJ2-1,CASSGSGLREQFF
TRBV4-3,14,TRBJ2-3,CASSQVEFTDTQYF
TRBV5-1,16,TRBJ2-1,CASSLNSGSTYNEQSF
TRBV28,14,-,CASSYRDWRETQYF
TRBV6-5,16,TRBJ2-1,CASSYGVAGPSNEQFF
TRBV13,12,TRBJ2-7,CASSLQLREQYF
TRBV10-3,15,TRBJ2-3,CAISAWAGNTDTQYF
TRBV12-3/TRBV12-4,16,TRBJ1-2,CASRSSDRGTSYGYTF
TRBV20-1,16,TRBJ1-4,CSARLTWEGAGEKLFF
TRBV12-3/TRBV12-4,15,TRBJ2-3,CASSPSGSGTETQYF
TRBV7-2,15,TRBJ2-5,CASSCGGDLKETQYF